The clone carrying this TCR beta chain occurred a few times. This CDR3 region has 17 residues. Deletions cut 0 bases from V and 9 bases from J, with 24 bases between. Looked up from germline, CDR1 is GTSNPN and CDR2 is SVGIG (reference sequence). The protocol was immunoSEQ multiplex PCR, while the TCRdb copy is restricted to in-frame clones and leaves out a portion. The sample shows some 64,000 clones, about 89% of them seen only once. The sample belongs to a study of OX40 agonist ivuxolimab in advanced cancers. The clonotype was recovered from an adult with an advanced solid tumor such as melanoma, head and neck, liver or kidney cancer. The rearrangement uses TRBV30 and TRBJ1-5, with D maybe TRBD1 (5 bases). The input for sequencing was CD4+ or CD8+ T cells sorted from blood, taken in a trial of the OX40 agonist ivuxolimab. The CDR3 DNA reads TGTGCCTGGAGTGTAGCGGGGACTCCCGCTACGGCTCGGCCCCAGCATTTT. Translation gives CAWSVAGTPATARPQHF. The full variable domain, with the rest looked up from reference TRBV30 and TRBJ1-5, is SQTIHQWPATLVQPVGSPLSLECTVEGTSNPNLYWYRQAAGRGLQLLFYSVGIGQISSEVPQNLSASRPQDRQFILSSKKLLLSDSGFYLCAWSVAGTPATARPQHFGDGTRLSIL.